The 14 T cell receptor beta chains presented below share a single source sample, sequenced in a study of cytomegalovirus exposure and HLA in healthy donors. Both 60 Vbeta primers and 13 Jbeta primers went into the PCR. Profiled with immunoSEQ multiplex PCR; TCRdb holds only in-frame clones, not every one. The sample contains about 170,000 clones, roughly four fifths of which appear only once. Specimen: PBMCs. These receptors were obtained from a woman between 25 and 40 years old in good health and CMV-seropositive.

This clone came up a few times. J is TRBJ2-7 and V is TRBV11-2; no clear D gene. This CDR3 is 13 amino acids long. The V and J ends lost 3 bases and 1 base respectively, with 7 bases between them. Germline V CDR1 and CDR2: SGHAT, FQNNGV. The chain's CDR3 is CASSLFTSYEQYF. CDR3 coding DNA: TGTGCCAGCAGCTTGTTTACATCCTACGAGCAGTACTTC.

The chain links TRBV15 to TRBJ2-5, with no clear D. V lost 1 base to trimming and J lost 11 bases, with 20 bases between them. Germline CDR1 is LNHNV and CDR2 is YYDKDF (reference sequence). This CDR3 comprises 15 residues. CDR3 sequence: CATSRADSRSPEQYF. The CDR3 DNA follows: TGTGCCACCAGCAGAGCCGACTCTCGTTCCCCGGAGCAGTACTTC. The full variable domain, its missing parts supplied by reference TRBV15 and TRBJ2-5, is DAMVIQNPRYQVTQFGKPVTLSCSQTLNHNVMYWYQQKSSQAPKLLFHYYDKDFNNEADTPDNFQSRRPNTSFCFLDIRSPGLGDTAMYLCATSRADSRSPEQYFGPGTRLLVL.

The chain couples TRBV7-9 to TRBJ1-5; D is unresolved. V lost 1 base to trimming and J lost 8 bases, with 9 bases between them. The CDR3 has 13 amino acids. The germline V gene has CDR1 SEHNR and CDR2 FQNEAQ (reference sequence). Written as DNA, the CDR3 is TGTGCCAGCAGCTTAGGCGTGCAAGAGCCCCAGCATTTT. Translated, it gives CASSLGVQEPQHF.

The V gene is TRBV4-3, the J gene TRBJ2-2; 7 bases line up with TRBD2. This CDR3 contains 16 residues. Germline V gene data show CDR1 as LGHNA and CDR2 as YSLEER. With V trimmed by 4 bases and J by 4 bases, 9 bases remained unmatched. The CDR3 loop is CASSLAATGGTGELFF. The CDR3 coding sequence is TGCGCCAGCAGCCTAGCAGCTACGGGAGGCACCGGGGAGCTGTTTTTT.

The chain is built from TRBV12-5 and TRBJ2-1, with D possibly being TRBD2 (6 bases). The CDR3 consists of 16 residues. Per germline, CDR1 LGHNT and CDR2 FRNRAP. Trimming cost V 0 bases and J 7 bases, with 16 bases left between them. CDR3 nucleotide sequence: TGTGCTAGTGGTTTGGTAGCAGGAGGGCCGGCGAATGAGCAGTTCTTC. It codes for CASGLVAGGPANEQFF.

The chain carries TRBV5-1 and TRBJ2-5; a weak D match, TRBD1 (6 bases). The DNA matches TRBJ2-7 better at its end, which makes the J call doubtful. Germline values: CDR1 SGHRS, CDR2 YFSETQ. This CDR3 is 14 amino acids long. The CDR3 reads CASSGKTGSYEQYF. The CDR3 DNA follows: TGCGCCAGCAGCGGGAAGACAGGATCCTACGAGCAGTACTTC.

The V and J genes are TRBV6-1 and TRBJ1-5, with D hard to call. Germline values: CDR1 MNHNS, CDR2 SASEGT. This CDR3 region has 12 residues. Between the trimmed V and J ends, which lost 6 bases and 4 bases, there was a span of 7 bases. The CDR3 DNA sequence: TGTGCCAGCAGGCTAGCGAATCAGCCCCAGCATTTT. It yields the protein CASRLANQPQHF.

This chain joins TRBV7-9 and TRBJ2-3, with 12 bases that match TRBD2. The CDR3 runs to 16 residues. The J segment lost 0 bases and the V segment lost 5 bases, leaving 3 bases of the junction unmatched. The germline gives CDR1 SEHNR, CDR2 FQNEAQ (reference sequence). CDR3: CASSIGLAGSTDTQYF. The DNA of the CDR3 is TGTGCCAGCAGCATAGGACTAGCGGGGAGCACAGATACGCAGTATTTT.

This chain links TRBV7-2 with TRBJ2-5; TRBD2 is a possible D gene (5 bases). From germline, CDR1 is SGHTA and CDR2 FQGNSA. This CDR3 has 15 residues. Trimming cost V 2 bases and J 5 bases, with 15 bases left between them. CDR3 nucleotide sequence: TGTGCCAGCAGCTTAATGACGGGGTACGGGGAGACCCAGTACTTC. Its translation: CASSLMTGYGETQYF.

The V and J genes are TRBV5-1 and TRBJ2-5; tentatively, D is TRBD1 (6 bases). This CDR3 spans 13 amino acids. The V end lost 4 bases, the J end lost 5 bases, and 12 bases lay between the germline ends. Germline V gene lookup returns CDR1 SGHRS and CDR2 YFSETQ. In nucleotides, the CDR3 is TGCGCCAGCAGCGACACTAGGGGGGAGACCCAGTACTTC. Its translation: CASSDTRGETQYF.

The chain employs TRBV28 and TRBJ1-6; TRBD1 matches at 9 bases. V lost 4 bases and J lost 4; bases outside the gene matches: 5. Germline-derived CDR1 and CDR2 are MDHEN and SYDVKM. The CDR3 covers 16 residues. CDR3 nucleotides: TGTGCCAGCAGTTCCATCGGACAGGGGTATAATTCACCCCTCCACTTT. This encodes CASSSIGQGYNSPLHF.

This clone appeared a few times. The chain has TRBV7-9 and TRBJ2-3; 9 bases align to TRBD2. The CDR3 has 17 amino acids. Germline lookup yields CDR1 SEHNR and CDR2 FQNEAQ (reference sequence). Germline trimming cut 1 base from V and 6 bases from J; bases unmatched to any gene: 11. Here the CDR3 DNA reads TGTGCCAGCAGCTTAGTTGGCGGGGGGGCCTTCACGGATACGCAGTATTTT. This sequence encodes CASSLVGGGAFTDTQYF.

This chain connects TRBV5-1 to TRBJ1-3, with 8 bases identical to TRBD1. The CDR3 has 16 residues. Germline V lookup: CDR1 SGHRS, CDR2 YFSETQ. V gave up 6 bases and J gave up 4 bases; unmatched junction bases: 12. The CDR3 sequence: CASTDSLQGAGNTIYF. The CDR3 DNA reads TGCGCCAGCACGGATTCGCTTCAGGGGGCGGGAAACACCATATATTTT.

J is TRBJ1-5 and V is TRBV7-2; D is possibly TRBD1 (5 bases). V lost 1 base to trimming and J lost 6 bases, with 7 bases between them. The CDR3 totals 13 residues. CDR1 and CDR2 (germline): SGHTA, FQGNSA. CDR3 residues: CASSLDGAQPQHF. CDR3 coding DNA: TGTGCCAGCAGCTTAGATGGGGCTCAGCCCCAGCATTTT.